A selection of T cell receptor beta chains follows, all from one sample in a study of graft-versus-host responses after intestinal transplantation. These receptors have no identified antigens. Assay: immunoSEQ multiplex PCR; the TCRdb copy retains only in-frame clones and omits some. The sample lists 75,000 to 95,000 clones, approximately 89% occurring once. Specimen: unstimulated CD4+ T cells sorted from spleen or lymph node cells, collected before transplant. Every receptor here comes from a human donor who was the organ donor for an intestinal transplant. The CDR3 runs from the conserved cysteine through the conserved F or W. The D gene is left open where the match is weak. A row's size may be missing; if present it is once, few, many or a size class.

v_gene,abundance,d_gene,j_gene,CDR3aa,CDR3nt
TRBV19,-,TRBD2,TRBJ2-7,CASSKKTGTSGSYEQYF,TGTGCCAGTAGCAAAAAAACTGGGACTAGCGGGAGCTACGAGCAGTACTTC
TRBV6-1,-,-,TRBJ1-1,CASLPGQNTEAFF,TGTGCCAGCCTACCGGGACAGAACACTGAAGCTTTCTTT
TRBV7-3,-,-,TRBJ2-1,CASSSPIRRQGTSGIFHNEQFF,TGTGCCAGCAGCTCCCCCATAAGAAGACAGGGGACGAGCGGGATTTTTCACAATGAGCAGTTCTTC
TRBV15,-,TRBD2,TRBJ2-3,CATSRAGGDTDTQYF,TGTGCCACCAGCAGAGCGGGGGGAGACACAGATACGCAGTATTTT
TRBV5-6,-,TRBD2,TRBJ2-6,CASSLWGGDLTF,TGTGCCAGCAGTTTGTGGGGAGGGGATCTGACTTTC
TRBV11-2,-,TRBD1,TRBJ1-5,CASSPGAGGVKWSNQPQHF,TGTGCCAGCAGCCCAGGGGCAGGGGGTGTAAAGTGGAGCAATCAGCCCCAGCATTTT
TRBV11-2,-,-,TRBJ1-2,CASSLGQNYGYTF,TGTGCCAGCAGCTTAGGACAAAACTATGGCTACACCTTC
TRBV6-1,once,-,TRBJ1-2,CASNKQGTAYGYTF,TGTGCCAGCAATAAACAAGGGACTGCCTATGGCTACACCTTC
TRBV13,-,-,TRBJ2-1,CASSLVPIAGQFF,TGTGCCAGCAGCTTGGTTCCTATCGCAGGGCAGTTCTTC
TRBV18,-,TRBD1,TRBJ1-4,CASSPGQGEKLFF,TGTGCCAGCTCACCGGGACAGGGTGAAAAACTGTTTTTT
TRBV7-9,-,-,TRBJ1-5,CASSLGDRNNQPQHF,TGTGCCAGCAGCTTAGGAGACAGGAACAATCAGCCCCAGCATTTT
TRBV21-1,-,-,TRBJ1-3,CASKDGDFEDSGNTIYF,TGTGCCAGCAAAGACGGAGATTTTGAAGACTCTGGAAACACCATATATTTT
TRBV2,-,-,TRBJ2-7,CASSHNVGAVNEQYF,TGTGCCAGCAGCCACAACGTTGGGGCGGTGAACGAGCAGTACTTC
TRBV9,-,-,TRBJ2-1,CASSVDLGSYNEQFF,TGTGCCAGCAGCGTAGATCTCGGCTCCTACAATGAGCAGTTCTTC
TRBV7-9,-,-,TRBJ2-5,CASSLRMETQYF,TGTGCCAGCAGCCTCCGTATGGAGACCCAGTACTTC
TRBV7-7,-,TRBD1,TRBJ2-3,CASSPGGTGRDTQYF,TGTGCCAGCAGCCCAGGGGGGACAGGGAGGGATACGCAGTATTTT
TRBV5-1,-,-,TRBJ1-3,CASSLGTVSGNTIYF,TGCGCCAGCAGCTTGGGGACAGTCTCTGGAAACACCATATATTTT
TRBV10-3,-,-,TRBJ1-1,CATNQGSDTEAFF,TGTGCCACCAATCAGGGGAGTGACACTGAAGCTTTCTTT
TRBV19,-,-,TRBJ2-3,CASSILGARGTDTQYF,TGTGCCAGTAGTATTTTGGGGGCGCGGGGCACAGATACGCAGTATTTT
TRBV5-1,once,-,TRBJ1-3,CASSSLGVTTTITGNTIYF,TGCGCCAGCAGCTCGCTTGGGGTAACGACTACAATAACTGGAAACACCATATATTTT
TRBV10-3,-,TRBD2,TRBJ2-7,CAIGKPGTSGYEQYF,TGTGCCATCGGAAAACCCGGGACTAGCGGCTACGAGCAGTACTTC
TRBV7-3,-,TRBD2,TRBJ2-1,CASSPTAGGPFNEQFF,TGTGCCAGCAGCCCCACAGCGGGAGGGCCCTTCAATGAGCAGTTCTTC